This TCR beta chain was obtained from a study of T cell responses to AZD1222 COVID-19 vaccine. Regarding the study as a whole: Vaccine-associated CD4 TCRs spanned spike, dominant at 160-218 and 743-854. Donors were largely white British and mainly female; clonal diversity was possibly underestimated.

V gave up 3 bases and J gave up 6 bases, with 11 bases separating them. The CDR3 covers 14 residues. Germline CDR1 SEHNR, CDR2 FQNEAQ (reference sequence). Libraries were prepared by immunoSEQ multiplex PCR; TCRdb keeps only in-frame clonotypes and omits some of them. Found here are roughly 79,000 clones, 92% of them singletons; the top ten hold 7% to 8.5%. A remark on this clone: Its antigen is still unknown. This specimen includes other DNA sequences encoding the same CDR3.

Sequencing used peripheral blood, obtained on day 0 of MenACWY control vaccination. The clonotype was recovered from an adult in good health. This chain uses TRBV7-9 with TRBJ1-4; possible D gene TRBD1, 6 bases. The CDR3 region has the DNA TGTGCCAGCAGCTTGACAGGAGGCGATGAAAAACTGTTTTTT. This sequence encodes CASSLTGGDEKLFF.